This paragraph reports one T cell receptor (beta chain). Its antigen is as yet unknown. Trimming took off 0 bases at V and 4 bases at J, with 0 bases between the two ends. Germline CDR1 MNHEY, CDR2 SMNVEV (reference sequence). This CDR3 has 11 amino acids. The sequenced template was cDNA made from the entire isolated RNA. Some clones are missing from TCRdb's copy, which holds only in-frame ones; the method was immunoSEQ multiplex PCR. The table has more than 550,000 clones, around 15% seen once. Heparinised blood was drawn once per donor, averaging roughly 0.11 L. Via the markers CD45RO/CCR7/CD25/CD127/CD95/CD27, stem cell-like memory, regulatory, central memory and naive CD4+ cells were sorted. This sample is part of a study of beta chain features in type 1 diabetes. Whole-study results and caveats: Researchers reported that naive, central memory and Treg TCRB repertoires appeared more similar in patients than in healthy donors. Among all four CD4+ subsets, Type 1 diabetes patients had TCRB CDR3s that were moderately but significantly shorter.

The chain uses TRBV27 and TRBJ2-5; D remains ambiguous. This TCR came from a man younger than 30 with type 1 diabetes. The specimen was naive CD4+ T cells from blood. The DNA for the CDR3 is TGTGCCAGCAGTTTATCAGAGACCCAGTACTTC. It codes for CASSLSETQYF.